These 30 T cell receptor beta chains were sequenced from one sample in a study of T cell responses to AZD1222 COVID-19 vaccine. Sequencing was performed with immunoSEQ multiplex PCR; in TCRdb, only in-frame clones are kept and a portion is missing. Counted here are about 100,000 clones, over 90% occurring once; the ten biggest clones make up 4.5% to 5%. Source: peripheral blood, taken on day 0 of AZD1222 vaccination. These receptors originate from an adult in good health.

This rearrangement joins TRBV30 to TRBJ1-6; 7 bases are shared with TRBD1. The V gene's germline CDR1 is GTSNPN and CDR2 SVGIG (reference sequence). The trim removed 7 bases at V and 7 bases at J, leaving 7 bases unmatched. The CDR3 has 13 residues. The CDR3, as DNA: TGTGCCTATACCGGGACAGCGAATTCACCCCTCCACTTT. Translation: CAYTGTANSPLHF.

The rearrangement links TRBV7-3 to TRBJ2-2; 10 nucleotides agree with TRBD2. Germline lookup yields CDR1 SGHTA and CDR2 FQGTGA. CDR3 length: 15 amino acids. Trimming at V came to 4 bases and at J to 11 bases, leaving 10 bases not matched to a gene. The CDR3 here is CASSSGLAVTVELFF. The CDR3, as DNA: TGTGCCAGCAGCTCCGGACTAGCGGTCACGGTTGAGCTGTTTTTT.

This clone was counted once. The chain joins TRBV9 to TRBJ2-4; D is possibly TRBD2 (6 bases). The germline gives CDR1 SGDLS, CDR2 YYNGEE. The CDR3 totals 14 residues. Trimming removed 4 bases at V and 1 base at J, with 9 bases between. CDR3 sequence: CASSRELAKNIQYF. The CDR3 nucleotides read TGTGCCAGCAGCCGGGAGTTGGCCAAAAACATTCAGTACTTC.

This chain uses TRBV7-2 with TRBJ1-4, with D uncertain. Germline V CDR1 and CDR2: SGHTA, FQGNSA. The CDR3 has 15 amino acids. Trimming cost V 6 bases and J 0 bases, with 11 bases left between them. The CDR3 region is CASRAGVATNEKLFF. DNA for the CDR3: TGTGCCAGCAGGGCAGGAGTCGCAACTAATGAAAAACTGTTTTTT.

The chain has TRBV30 and TRBJ2-5; 9 bases match TRBD2. The CDR3 consists of 16 residues. Germline lookup yields CDR1 GTSNPN and CDR2 SVGIG (reference sequence). Trimming removed 5 bases from V and 6 bases from J; junction bases left unmatched: 16. The CDR3 here is CAWGDPAGGLRQTQYF. The CDR3 region has the DNA TGTGCCTGGGGGGACCCCGCGGGGGGGTTGCGGCAGACCCAGTACTTC. The variable domain in full, completed from reference TRBV30 and TRBJ2-5, reads SQTIHQWPATLVQPVGSPLSLECTVEGTSNPNLYWYRQAAGRGLQLLFYSVGIGQISSEVPQNLSASRPQDRQFILSSKKLLLSDSGFYLCAWGDPAGGLRQTQYFGPGTRLLVL.

This clone was picked up one time. V gene TRBV5-1 combines with J gene TRBJ2-7; 7 nucleotides line up with TRBD2. Trimming at V came to 4 bases and at J to 2 bases, leaving 6 bases not matched to a gene. Looked up from germline, CDR1 is SGHRS and CDR2 is YFSETQ. The CDR3 is 14 residues long. DNA of the CDR3: TGCGCCAGCAGCCTCGGGACTACCACCTACGAGCAGTACTTC. It is translated as CASSLGTTTYEQYF.

This clone was picked up a small number of times. The rearrangement links TRBV6-6 to TRBJ2-7, with TRBD1 as a possible D gene (5 bases). This CDR3 is 15 amino acids long. Germline assignment: CDR1 MNHNY and CDR2 SVGAGI (reference sequence). V lost 6 bases to trimming and J lost 3 bases, with 18 bases between them. The CDR3 DNA follows: TGTGCCAGCAGCCCTAAAGATCAGGGCAGCTACGAGCAGTACTTC. Residues: CASSPKDQGSYEQYF.

The chain couples TRBV5-1 to TRBJ2-7; 11 nucleotides align to TRBD2. Unmatched junction bases numbered 5, after V lost 0 bases and J lost 3 bases. Germline lookup yields CDR1 SGHRS and CDR2 YFSETQ. The CDR3 loop spans 16 amino acids. CDR3 amino acids: CASSLGLAGFGYEQYF. The CDR3, as DNA: TGCGCCAGCAGCTTGGGACTAGCGGGATTTGGCTACGAGCAGTACTTC.

The sample holds one count of this clone. At the DNA level, this CDR3 is encoded by other sequences in the same sample as well. The chain joins TRBV12-5 to TRBJ2-3, with a tentative D call TRBD1 (5 bases). The CDR3 is made up of 13 amino acids. Germline CDR1 is LGHNT and CDR2 is FRNRAP. V lost 5 bases, J lost 4 bases, and 10 bases lay in between. CDR3 loop: CASGPQGPDTQYF. CDR3 DNA sequence: TGTGCTAGTGGTCCCCAGGGTCCAGATACGCAGTATTTT.

The rearrangement joins TRBV6-5 to TRBJ1-4; 9 nucleotides match TRBD1. V was pared by 5 bases and J by 4 bases, with 5 bases of the junction left unmatched. Germline CDR1 and CDR2: MNHEY and SVGAGI. This CDR3 comprises 15 residues. CDR3 nucleotide sequence: TGTGCCAGCAGTCTGCTGGACAGGGGTAATGAAAAACTGTTTTTT. Its protein product is CASSLLDRGNEKLFF.

The J gene is TRBJ2-6, the V gene TRBV4-1; D tentatively fits TRBD1 or TRBD2 (5 bases each). V was shortened by 0 bases and J by 3 bases, with 12 bases between the two germline ends. The germline CDR1 and CDR2 sequences are MGHRA and YSYEKL. The CDR3 loop spans 17 amino acids. CDR3 nucleotide sequence: TGCGCCAGCAGCCAAGAGGATGGGGGTCATGGGGCCAACGTCCTGACTTTC. This encodes CASSQEDGGHGANVLTF.

The V gene is TRBV7-3, the J gene TRBJ2-2, with 11 bases lining up with TRBD2. The CDR3 is 15 amino acids. Germline CDR1 is SGHTA and CDR2 is FQGTGA. Losses at the gene ends were 3 bases for V and 5 bases for J; bases not matched to a gene: 2. The CDR3 sequence is CASSLWTSGTGELFF. The CDR3 DNA is TGTGCCAGCAGCTTGTGGACTAGCGGGACCGGGGAGCTGTTTTTT.

The chain has TRBV5-1 and TRBJ2-3, with a possible D match to TRBD2 (6 bases). Germline assignment: CDR1 SGHRS and CDR2 YFSETQ. With 2 bases removed from V and 4 bases from J, the gap between germline ends came to 14 bases. The CDR3 totals 15 residues. The DNA for the CDR3 is TGCGCCAGCAGCTTTTCTGGGTCGGGGGCAGATACGCAGTATTTT. Its translation: CASSFSGSGADTQYF.

V is TRBV2 and J is TRBJ2-7; 8 bases line up with TRBD2. V trimming: 6 bases; J trimming: 7 bases; junction bases outside the gene matches: 14. CDR3 length equals 15 residues. The V gene's germline CDR1 is SNHLY and CDR2 FYNNEI. The CDR3: CASRRTSSLIVEQYF. In DNA form, the CDR3 reads TGTGCCAGCAGGCGGACTAGCAGCCTTATCGTGGAGCAGTACTTC.

The rearrangement uses TRBV30 and TRBJ1-1; D unclear. This CDR3 contains 11 residues. V lost 1 base, J lost 7 bases, and 7 bases lay in between. From germline, CDR1 is GTSNPN and CDR2 SVGIG (reference sequence). CDR3 sequence (DNA): TGTGCCTGGAGTGGGGCAGGTGAAGCTTTCTTT. Its translation: CAWSGAGEAFF.

The rearrangement joins TRBV7-9 to TRBJ1-1; 10 bases fit TRBD1. V lost 1 base and J lost 6; bases outside the gene matches: 14. CDR3 size: 18 residues. Germline CDR1 reads SEHNR; CDR2 reads FQNEAQ (reference sequence). The CDR3 DNA is TGTGCCAGCAGCTTAGGGAGGGACAGGGGTCTAGTGCAGCCTGAAGCTTTCTTT. Translating it yields CASSLGRDRGLVQPEAFF.

Details on this clone: Other DNA sequences in this sample translate to the same CDR3. This chain connects TRBV5-1 to TRBJ1-4; no clear D gene. CDR3 length equals 15 residues. With 0 bases removed from V and 5 bases from J, the gap between germline ends came to 11 bases. Germline V gene lookup returns CDR1 SGHRS and CDR2 YFSETQ. The CDR3 region has the DNA TGCGCCAGCAGCTTGGCCGGGCAGACAAATGAAAAACTGTTTTTT. Its protein is CASSLAGQTNEKLFF.

The chain employs TRBV19 and TRBJ1-5, with TRBD1 as a possible D gene (5 bases). Trimming took 7 bases from V and 4 from J, leaving 20 bases between them. Germline CDR1 is LNHDA and CDR2 is SQIVND (reference sequence). The CDR3 is 16 residues long. The CDR3 spells CASNLGPGGRNQPQHF. The CDR3 DNA sequence: TGTGCCAGTAATCTCGGGCCGGGGGGGAGGAATCAGCCCCAGCATTTT.

J is TRBJ2-1 and V is TRBV6-5; D remains unclear. Trimming pared 6 bases from V and 5 bases from J, leaving 17 bases between. Germline V gene sequence: CDR1 MNHEY, CDR2 SVGAGI. The CDR3 has 15 amino acids. CDR3 nucleotide sequence: TGTGCCAGCAGGCAAGGATTTTATGGAAACAATGAGCAGTTCTTC. This gives the protein CASRQGFYGNNEQFF.

V and J are TRBV27 and TRBJ2-1, with 8 bases fitting TRBD2. This CDR3 region has 11 residues. V trimming: 5 bases; J trimming: 15 bases; junction bases outside the gene matches: 6. Germline V gene lookup returns CDR1 MNHEY and CDR2 SMNVEV (reference sequence). The CDR3 spells CASSPGLALFF. In DNA, the CDR3 is TGTGCCAGCAGTCCTGGACTAGCTTTGTTCTTC.

This clone is a singleton in its sample. This chain links TRBV18 with TRBJ1-1; D is undetermined. V was shortened by 3 bases and J by 3 bases, with 11 bases between the two germline ends. CDR3 length equals 14 residues. CDR1 and CDR2 from the germline V gene are KGHSH and LQKENI. The CDR3 nucleotides read TGTGCCAGCTCACCCAGGATGGGAGACACTGAAGCTTTCTTT. It specifies CASSPRMGDTEAFF.

The chain is built from TRBV30 and TRBJ2-1; 9 bases are a match to TRBD2. Trimming cost V 0 bases and J 8 bases; bases outside gene matches: 11. Germline V CDR1 and CDR2: GTSNPN, SVGIG (reference sequence). This CDR3 is 16 amino acids long. This CDR3 is CAWSVFGTSLTHEQFF. In nucleotides, the CDR3 is TGTGCCTGGAGTGTATTTGGGACTAGCTTGACCCATGAGCAGTTCTTC.

The rearrangement links TRBV24-1 to TRBJ1-1; no definite D call. CDR1 and CDR2 (germline): KGHDR, SFDVKD. Trimming took off 3 bases at V and 5 bases at J, with 6 bases between the two ends. The CDR3 length is 12 residues. CDR3 region: CATSDLGTEAFF. CDR3 sequence (DNA): TGTGCCACCAGTGATCTGGGGACTGAAGCTTTCTTT.

The V and J genes are TRBV12-5 and TRBJ2-5; unclear D gene. Trimming cost V 3 bases and J 5 bases, with 7 bases left between them. The V gene's germline CDR1 is LGHNT and CDR2 FRNRAP. This CDR3 has 12 amino acids. The CDR3 region has the DNA TGTGCTAGTGGTTTCTCGGTGGAGACCCAGTACTTC. It encodes CASGFSVETQYF.

This chain links TRBV13 with TRBJ1-2; the match to TRBD1 covers 12 bases. V shed 5 bases and J 5 bases; nucleotides not matched to a gene: 6. The germline CDR1 and CDR2 sequences are PRHDT and FYEKMQ (reference sequence). CDR3 length equals 15 residues. CDR3 coding DNA: TGTGCCAGCAGCACGGGGACAGGGGGCAAATATGGCTACACCTTC. Its translation is CASSTGTGGKYGYTF.

The gene calls are TRBV5-1 and TRBJ2-7; the match to TRBD1 covers 8 bases. Per the germline V gene, CDR1 is SGHRS and CDR2 is YFSETQ. The CDR3 length is 13 residues. Trimming cost V 4 bases and J 5 bases; bases outside gene matches: 5. In DNA form, the CDR3 reads TGCGCCAGCAGCGTCGGACAGGGTAACGAGCAGTACTTC. Translating gives CASSVGQGNEQYF.

The chain is built from TRBV7-8 and TRBJ2-3; weak D call: TRBD2 (6 bases). Germline V gives CDR1 SGHVS, CDR2 FQNEAQ. Trimming left V 7 bases short and J 4 bases short, with 12 bases between. This CDR3 has 13 residues. CDR3 bases: TGTGCCAGCACCCTGGGGGGAGCAGATACGCAGTATTTT. Its protein is CASTLGGADTQYF.

J is TRBJ2-1 and V is TRBV2; 8 bases line up with TRBD1. CDR1 and CDR2 (germline): SNHLY, FYNNEI. CDR3 length equals 15 residues. The trim removed 7 bases at V and 0 bases at J, leaving 5 bases unmatched. DNA of the CDR3: TGTGCCAGCAACAGGGGGTTCGTCTCCTACAATGAGCAGTTCTTC. As protein: CASNRGFVSYNEQFF.

The chain joins TRBV28 to TRBJ2-7; 9 nucleotides align to TRBD2. Germline trimming cut 5 bases from V and 2 bases from J; bases unmatched to any gene: 22. Germline assignment: CDR1 MDHEN and CDR2 SYDVKM. The CDR3 totals 20 residues. This CDR3 reads CASSPNGASGRLYEPYEQYF. The CDR3 region has the DNA TGTGCCAGCAGTCCGAACGGGGCAAGCGGGAGGCTGTACGAGCCCTACGAGCAGTACTTC. Full variable domain (missing parts from reference TRBV28 and TRBJ2-7): DVKVTQSSRYLVKRTGEKVFLECVQDMDHENMFWYRQDPGLGLRLIYFSYDVKMKEKGDIPEGYSVSREKKERFSLILESASTNQTSMYLCASSPNGASGRLYEPYEQYFGPGTRLTVT.

The chain uses TRBV19 and TRBJ1-5, with no clear D. Germline V CDR1 and CDR2: LNHDA, SQIVND (reference sequence). CDR3 length equals 15 residues. Trimming pared 8 bases from V and 5 bases from J, leaving 19 bases between. The DNA for the CDR3 is TGTGCCAGTGCACTACGCGGGCTCATGGATCAGCCCCAGCATTTT. As protein: CASALRGLMDQPQHF.